What follows is one T cell receptor beta chain and its context. Its antigen is not known. The method was immunoSEQ multiplex PCR; TCRdb's version includes in-frame clones alone and lacks a portion of them. The data hold 150,000 to 200,000 clones, with approximately 90% observed a single time. This CDR3 has 16 amino acids. CDR1 SQVTM and CDR2 ANQGSEA come from the germline V gene. Germline trimming cut 8 bases from V and 4 bases from J; bases unmatched to any gene: 15. The data originate from a study of T cell responses to AZD1222 COVID-19 vaccine. Study-wide results and caveats: Clonal diversity was possibly underestimated; the donors were predominantly white British and more often female.

V usage is TRBV29-1 and J usage is TRBJ1-2; the match to TRBD1 covers 11 bases. The receptor's source is an adult in good health. The specimen comprised peripheral blood, sampled on day 0 of AZD1222 vaccination. This chain's CDR3 is CSTTMGTGGPSYGYTF. CDR3 in DNA: TGCAGCACAACCATGGGGACAGGGGGTCCATCCTATGGCTACACCTTC.